The T cell receptor (beta chain) described here comes from a study of Graves' ophthalmopathy and Graves' hyperthyroidism. The CDR3 has 15 residues. Germline CDR1 reads MNHNS; CDR2 reads SASEGT. V shed 2 bases and J 1 base; nucleotides not matched to a gene: 4. Using RNA transcripts, the TCR beta CDR3 regions were amplified. HTBI primers were used in a first-round RT-PCR, which preceded a second-round multiplex PCR. TCRdb itself ran the multiplex PCR reads through MiXCR, one entry per CDR3 protein. The sample gives 300,000 to 500,000 distinct CDR3 sequences, less than 20% of which show up once; approximately 7% is in the top ten.

J is TRBJ2-7 and V is TRBV6-1, with 8 bases aligning to TRBD1. The sequenced material came from peripheral blood. The receptor comes from a woman aged 18-29 years with stable Graves' hyperthyroidism. CDR3 DNA sequence: TGTGCCAGCAGTGAAACACAGGGGGATTCCTACGAGCAGTACTTC. This sequence encodes CASSETQGDSYEQYF.